Shown below are 18 T cell receptor beta chains from a single sample sequenced in a study of T cell responses to AZD1222 COVID-19 vaccine. Data came from immunoSEQ multiplex PCR; TCRdb stores just in-frame clones and leaves some out. The sample lists 140,000 to 150,000 clones, about nine tenths occurring once. The specimen was peripheral blood, collected 28 days after the second AZD1222 dose. The receptors were sampled from an adult who received the AZD1222 COVID-19 vaccine.

The gene calls are TRBV6-6 and TRBJ2-7; no definite D call. The CDR3 consists of 13 residues. V dropped 2 bases and J dropped 4 bases, with 9 bases sitting between them. Germline CDR1 MNHNY, CDR2 SVGAGI (reference sequence). The CDR3 is CASSYETRYEQYF. The CDR3 DNA reads as TGTGCCAGCAGTTACGAGACAAGATACGAGCAGTACTTC.

The CDR3 DNA reads as TGTGCCAGCAGTCGACAGGACAGGAACAATCAGCCCCAGCATTTT. It translates to CASSRQDRNNQPQHF. The J gene is TRBJ1-5, the V gene TRBV28; 7 positions agree with TRBD1. Looked up from germline, CDR1 is MDHEN and CDR2 is SYDVKM. V shed 5 bases, J shed 3 bases, and the junction held 7 bases outside the gene matches. This CDR3 region has 15 residues.

The chain has TRBV14 and TRBJ1-2; weak D call: TRBD1 (5 bases). Looked up from germline, CDR1 is SGHDN and CDR2 is FVKESK. The CDR3 has 13 amino acids. The germline V and J ends were trimmed by 3 bases and 8 bases, with 13 bases remaining between them. This chain's CDR3 is CASSQRQIRGYTF. The DNA of the CDR3 is TGTGCCAGCAGCCAGCGACAGATACGCGGCTACACCTTC.

This clone occurred a few times. This sequence joins TRBV7-8 and TRBJ2-1; no clear D gene. V lost 1 base and J 9 bases, leaving 4 bases between the germline ends. CDR3 length: 11 amino acids. The germline CDR1 and CDR2 sequences are SGHVS and FQNEAQ. The CDR3 is CASSLDVEQFF. In DNA, the CDR3 is TGTGCCAGCAGCTTAGACGTTGAGCAGTTCTTC.

The chain carries TRBV27 and TRBJ1-2, with 11 nucleotides matching TRBD1. The ends lost 5 bases at V and 7 bases at J; junction bases unmatched: 9. Germline V gives CDR1 MNHEY, CDR2 SMNVEV (reference sequence). This CDR3 comprises 15 residues. CDR3 sequence (DNA): TGTGCCAGCAGTCCCAATATGGACAGGGGGCTTGGCTACACCTTC. Translation gives CASSPNMDRGLGYTF.

The CDR3 nucleotides are TGTGCCAGCAGCTCCGACAGGGCTGGCTACACCTTC. As protein: CASSSDRAGYTF. The gene calls are TRBV28 and TRBJ1-2; 7 nucleotides agree with TRBD1. With V trimmed by 6 bases and J by 7 bases, 5 bases remained unmatched. This CDR3 has 12 amino acids. Per the germline V gene, CDR1 is MDHEN and CDR2 is SYDVKM.

This sequence joins TRBV7-2 and TRBJ2-7; D possibly corresponds to TRBD1 (6 bases). CDR3 length: 14 amino acids. The V end lost 5 bases, the J end lost 0 bases, and 11 bases lay between the germline ends. The germline gives CDR1 SGHTA, CDR2 FQGNSA. The CDR3 is CASSPQGPSYEQYF. As DNA, the CDR3 is TGTGCCAGCAGCCCACAGGGCCCCTCCTACGAGCAGTACTTC.

This rearrangement joins TRBV28 to TRBJ1-2, with D uncertain. CDR1 MDHEN and CDR2 SYDVKM come from the germline V gene. The CDR3 extends over 15 amino acids. V shed 2 bases and J shed 0 bases, with 10 bases lying between them. The CDR3 loop is CASSLASAANYGYTF. CDR3 DNA sequence: TGTGCCAGCAGTTTAGCCAGTGCCGCTAACTATGGCTACACCTTC.

V gene TRBV4-3 combines with J gene TRBJ2-7, with 8 bases that match TRBD2. From germline, CDR1 is LGHNA and CDR2 YSLEER. This CDR3 comprises 18 residues. Unmatched junction bases numbered 12, after V lost 0 bases and J lost 2 bases. The CDR3 sequence: CASSQDYMLAGSTYEQYF. Here the CDR3 DNA reads TGCGCCAGCAGCCAAGACTACATGCTAGCGGGTAGTACCTACGAGCAGTACTTC.

This rearrangement joins TRBV18 to TRBJ1-3, with D possibly matching TRBD1 (6 bases). Trimming removed 3 bases at V and 3 bases at J, with 12 bases between. Germline V CDR1 and CDR2: KGHSH, LQKENI. The CDR3 totals 15 residues. The CDR3 nucleotides read TGTGCCAGCTCACCCGGGGTACAGGGTGGAAACACCATATATTTT. As protein: CASSPGVQGGNTIYF.

DNA of the CDR3: TGTGCCAGCAGTGAGATGCCAGGGAGCACTGAAGCTTTCTTT. This gives the protein CASSEMPGSTEAFF. The chain carries TRBV2 and TRBJ1-1; a weak D match, TRBD1 (5 bases). The V gene's germline CDR1 is SNHLY and CDR2 FYNNEI. V lost 3 bases and J lost 4, with 12 bases in between. This CDR3 has 14 residues. Filled out from reference TRBV2 and TRBJ1-1, the complete variable domain reads EPEVTQTPSHQVTQMGQEVILRCVPISNHLYFYWYRQILGQKVEFLVSFYNNEISEKSEIFDDQFSVERPDGSNFTLKIRSTKLEDSAMYFCASSEMPGSTEAFFGQGTRLTVV.

The chain is built from TRBV9 and TRBJ2-3; D is possibly TRBD1 or TRBD2 (5 bases each). Germline loops: CDR1 SGDLS, CDR2 YYNGEE. Trimming removed 5 bases from V and 0 bases from J, with 10 bases in between. The CDR3 has 14 residues. CDR3 sequence (DNA): TGTGCCAGCAGAAGGGACCCTAGCACAGATACGCAGTATTTT. Protein product: CASRRDPSTDTQYF.

This rearrangement joins TRBV7-9 to TRBJ2-7; unclear D gene. The CDR3 has 15 residues. V dropped 0 bases and J dropped 1 base, with 10 bases sitting between them. Germline V gene lookup returns CDR1 SEHNR and CDR2 FQNEAQ (reference sequence). CDR3 nucleotide sequence: TGTGCCAGCAGCTTAGCGGTTCAGGAGTCCTACGAGCAGTACTTC. Protein sequence: CASSLAVQESYEQYF. The whole variable domain, remainder taken from reference TRBV7-9 and TRBJ2-7, is DTGVSQNPRHKITKRGQNVTFRCDPISEHNRLYWYRQTLGQGPEFLTYFQNEAQLEKSRLLSDRFSAERPKGSFSTLEIQRTEQGDSAMYLCASSLAVQESYEQYFGPGTRLTVT.

This rearrangement joins TRBV4-2 to TRBJ2-7; a weak D match, TRBD1 (5 bases). The CDR3 loop spans 16 amino acids. Trimming removed 0 bases from V and 0 bases from J, with 12 bases in between. Looked up from germline, CDR1 is LGHNA and CDR2 is YNFKEQ. The CDR3 DNA is TGTGCCAGCAGCCAAGATCATGGGGCGGCCTCCTACGAGCAGTACTTC. Its translation: CASSQDHGAASYEQYF.

This clone was recorded only once. The chain combines TRBV9 with TRBJ2-1; weak D call: TRBD2 (8 bases). Germline V gene lookup returns CDR1 SGDLS and CDR2 YYNGEE. Trimming pared 4 bases from V and 0 bases from J, leaving 17 bases between. The CDR3 is 17 amino acids. The CDR3: CASSPIAGQSSYNEQFF. Here the CDR3 DNA reads TGTGCCAGCAGCCCCATAGCGGGACAGAGCTCCTACAATGAGCAGTTCTTC.

The rearrangement links TRBV19 to TRBJ1-4, with TRBD1 matching 10 bases. CDR1 and CDR2 (germline): LNHDA, SQIVND (reference sequence). Trimming took 8 bases from V and 3 from J; bases not matched to a gene: 9. The CDR3 runs to 16 residues. CDR3 in DNA: TGTGCCAGTTGCGGCGGGACAGGGGCGTCTAATGAAAAACTGTTTTTT. Translated, it gives CASCGGTGASNEKLFF.

The chain recombines TRBV5-6 with TRBJ2-7; D perhaps matches TRBD2 (5 bases). Germline lookup yields CDR1 SGHDT and CDR2 YYEEEE. V was shortened by 4 bases and J by 7 bases, with 21 bases between the two germline ends. This CDR3 region has 15 residues. CDR3 in DNA: TGTGCCAGCAGCGGAGGACTTGACTCCTACGGAGAGCAGTACTTC. Translated, it gives CASSGGLDSYGEQYF.

This chain connects TRBV28 to TRBJ1-1, with 11 bases that match TRBD1. The CDR3 sequence is 14 residues long. V trimming: 6 bases; J trimming: 5 bases; junction bases outside the gene matches: 5. CDR1 is MDHEN, CDR2 SYDVKM, per germline. CDR3 nucleotide sequence: TGTGCCAGCAGGGGGGACAGGGGGTTTACTGAAGCTTTCTTT. Translated: CASRGDRGFTEAFF.